This T cell receptor beta chain stems from a study of OX40 agonist ivuxolimab in advanced cancers. Study information: In this cohort, patients received ivuxolimab, an agonistic anti-OX40 (CD134) antibody. Earlier anti-PD-1, anti-PD-L1 or anti-CTLA-4 therapy was permitted; 40% had received some.

Measured with immunoSEQ multiplex PCR; TCRdb has only the in-frame clones, and not every one. This table holds approximately 97,000 clones, 86% found once. The germline CDR1 and CDR2 sequences are SGHNT and YENEEA. The germline V and J ends were trimmed by 3 bases and 1 base, with 25 bases remaining between them. The CDR3 has 20 residues. Patients with autoimmune history or systemic immunosuppression were excluded. The chain couples TRBV11-3 to TRBJ2-1, with D possibly matching TRBD2 (6 bases). The clonotype originates from an adult with an advanced solid tumor such as melanoma, head and neck, liver or kidney cancer. Sequences were derived from CD4+ or CD8+ T cells sorted from blood, sampled in a trial of the OX40 agonist ivuxolimab. CDR3 in amino acids: CASSFSGRDRLSRSYNEQFF. The CDR3 coding sequence is TGTGCCAGCAGCTTTTCAGGGCGGGATAGGCTTTCCCGATCCTACAATGAGCAGTTCTTC.